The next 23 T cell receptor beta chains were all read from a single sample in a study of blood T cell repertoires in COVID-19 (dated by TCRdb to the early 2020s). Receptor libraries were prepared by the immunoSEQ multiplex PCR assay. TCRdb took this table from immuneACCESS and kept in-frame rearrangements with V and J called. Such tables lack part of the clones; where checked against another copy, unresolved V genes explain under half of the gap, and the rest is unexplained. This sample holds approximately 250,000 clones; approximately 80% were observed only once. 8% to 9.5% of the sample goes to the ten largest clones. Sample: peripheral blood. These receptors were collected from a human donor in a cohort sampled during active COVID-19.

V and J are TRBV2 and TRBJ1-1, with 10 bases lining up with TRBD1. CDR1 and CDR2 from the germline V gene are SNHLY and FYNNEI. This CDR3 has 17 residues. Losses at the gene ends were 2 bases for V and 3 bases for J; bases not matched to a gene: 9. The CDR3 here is CASSETRTGGGYTEAFF. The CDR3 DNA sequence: TGTGCCAGCAGTGAAACAAGGACAGGGGGGGGATACACTGAAGCTTTCTTT.

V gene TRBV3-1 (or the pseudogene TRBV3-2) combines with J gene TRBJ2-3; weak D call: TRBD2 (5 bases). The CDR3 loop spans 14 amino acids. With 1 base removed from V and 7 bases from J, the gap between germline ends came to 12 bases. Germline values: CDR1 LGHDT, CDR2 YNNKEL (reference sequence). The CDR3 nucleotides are TGTGCCAGCAGCCAAGGCAGAACGGGAAATACGCAGTATTTT. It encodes CASSQGRTGNTQYF.

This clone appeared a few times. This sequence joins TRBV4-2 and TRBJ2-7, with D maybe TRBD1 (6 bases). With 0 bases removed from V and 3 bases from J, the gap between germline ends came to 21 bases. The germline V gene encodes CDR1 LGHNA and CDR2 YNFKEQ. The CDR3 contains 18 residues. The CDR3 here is CASSQDRRAAGVNYEQYF. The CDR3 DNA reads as TGTGCCAGCAGCCAAGATCGCCGTGCGGCAGGGGTAAACTACGAGCAGTACTTC.

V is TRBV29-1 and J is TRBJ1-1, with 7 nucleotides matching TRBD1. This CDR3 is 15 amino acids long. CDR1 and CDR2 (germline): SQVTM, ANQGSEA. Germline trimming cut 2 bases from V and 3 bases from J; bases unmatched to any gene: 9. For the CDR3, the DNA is TGCAGCGTTGAAATGAGGGGGCCTGAGTACACTGAAGCTTTCTTT. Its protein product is CSVEMRGPEYTEAFF.

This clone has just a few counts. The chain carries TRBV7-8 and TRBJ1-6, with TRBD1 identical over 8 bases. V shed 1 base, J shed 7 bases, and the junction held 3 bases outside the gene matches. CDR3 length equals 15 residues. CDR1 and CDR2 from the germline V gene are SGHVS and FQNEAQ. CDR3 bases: TGTGCCAGCAGCTTAGGGACAGGGATAAATTCACCCCTCCACTTT. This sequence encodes CASSLGTGINSPLHF.

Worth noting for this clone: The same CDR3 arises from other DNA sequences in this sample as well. The CDR3 loop reads CASSPPGLPYEQYF. DNA of the CDR3: TGTGCCAGCTCGCCCCCGGGACTCCCCTACGAGCAGTACTTC. The chain links TRBV18 to TRBJ2-7; D possibly corresponds to TRBD2 (6 bases). CDR3 size: 14 residues. Trimming shortened V by 6 bases and J by 2 bases, and 14 bases separated the two germline ends. Germline V gene sequence: CDR1 KGHSH, CDR2 LQKENI.

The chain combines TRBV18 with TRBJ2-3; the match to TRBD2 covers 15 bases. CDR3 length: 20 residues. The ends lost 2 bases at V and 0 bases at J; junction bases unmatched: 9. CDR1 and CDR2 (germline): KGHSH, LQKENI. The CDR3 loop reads CASSPGPGLAGGPSTDTQYF. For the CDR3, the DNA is TGTGCCAGCTCACCAGGTCCTGGACTAGCGGGAGGGCCTAGCACAGATACGCAGTATTTT.

CDR3 sequence (DNA): TGTGCCAGCAGCTTACCCCTAGCGGGGGGAGCAGAGACCCAGTACTTC. Translated: CASSLPLAGGAETQYF. This chain connects TRBV7-9 to TRBJ2-5, with 11 nucleotides matching TRBD2. From germline, CDR1 is SEHNR and CDR2 FQNEAQ (reference sequence). This CDR3 region has 16 residues. The junction had 6 bases not matched to a gene; V was cut back by 2 bases and J by 4 bases.

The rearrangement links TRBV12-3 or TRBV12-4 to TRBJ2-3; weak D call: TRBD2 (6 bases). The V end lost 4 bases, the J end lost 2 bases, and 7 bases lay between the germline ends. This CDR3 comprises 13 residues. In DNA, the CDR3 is TGTGCCAGCAGTTGGAGGGCCACAGATACGCAGTATTTT. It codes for CASSWRATDTQYF.

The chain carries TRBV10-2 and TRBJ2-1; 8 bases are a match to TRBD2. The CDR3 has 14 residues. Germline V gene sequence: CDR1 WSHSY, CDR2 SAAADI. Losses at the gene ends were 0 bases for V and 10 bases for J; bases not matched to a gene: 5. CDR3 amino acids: CASSESTSGGEQFF. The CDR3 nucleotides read TGCGCCAGCAGTGAGTCAACTAGCGGAGGAGAGCAGTTCTTC.

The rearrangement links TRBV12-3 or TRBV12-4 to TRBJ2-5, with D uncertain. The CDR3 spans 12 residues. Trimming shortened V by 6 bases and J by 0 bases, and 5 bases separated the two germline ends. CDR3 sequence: CASRLYQETQYF. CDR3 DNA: TGTGCCAGCAGACTGTACCAAGAGACCCAGTACTTC.

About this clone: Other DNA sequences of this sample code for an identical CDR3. CDR3 bases: TGCGCCAGCAGCCTGAGCACAGATACGCAGTATTTT. Translating it yields CASSLSTDTQYF. The rearrangement links TRBV5-1 to TRBJ2-3; D uncertain. The CDR3 is 12 residues long. The V gene lost 4 bases and the J gene lost 0 bases, with 3 bases spanning the gap. Germline CDR1 SGHRS, CDR2 YFSETQ.

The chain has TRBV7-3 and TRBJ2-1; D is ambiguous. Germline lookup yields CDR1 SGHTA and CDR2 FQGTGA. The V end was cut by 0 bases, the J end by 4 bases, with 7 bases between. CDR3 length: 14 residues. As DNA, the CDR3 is TGTGCCAGCAGCTTAACTGACTCTTACAATGAGCAGTTCTTC. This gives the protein CASSLTDSYNEQFF. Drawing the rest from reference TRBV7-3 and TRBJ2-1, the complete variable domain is GAGVSQTPSNKVTEKGKYVELRCDPISGHTALYWYRQSLGQGPEFLIYFQGTGAADDSGLPNDRFFAVRPEGSVSTLKIQRTERGDSAVYLCASSLTDSYNEQFFGPGTRLTVL.

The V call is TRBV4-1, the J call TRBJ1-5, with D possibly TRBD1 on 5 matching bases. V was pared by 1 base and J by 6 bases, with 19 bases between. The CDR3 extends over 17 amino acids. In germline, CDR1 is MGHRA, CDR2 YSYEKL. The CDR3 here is CASSQVGAGGGSQPQHF. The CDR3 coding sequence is TGCGCCAGCAGCCAAGTAGGGGCAGGAGGCGGGAGTCAGCCCCAGCATTTT.

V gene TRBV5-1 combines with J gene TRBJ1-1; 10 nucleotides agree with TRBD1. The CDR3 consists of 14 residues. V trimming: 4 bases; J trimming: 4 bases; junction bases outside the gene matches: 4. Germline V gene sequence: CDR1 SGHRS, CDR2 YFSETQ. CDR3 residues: CASSPRDRGTEAFF. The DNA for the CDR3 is TGCGCCAGCAGCCCCAGGGACAGGGGCACTGAAGCTTTCTTT.

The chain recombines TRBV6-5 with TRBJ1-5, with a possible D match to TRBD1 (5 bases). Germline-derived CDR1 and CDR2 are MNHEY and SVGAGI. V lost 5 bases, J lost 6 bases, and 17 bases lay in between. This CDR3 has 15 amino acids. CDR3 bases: TGTGCCAGCAGTCCTTTTCGCGGGGCTGGTCAGCCCCAGCATTTT. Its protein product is CASSPFRGAGQPQHF.

DNA for the CDR3: TGCGCCAGCAGCCCGGGACAGACGAACACCGGGGAGCTGTTTTTT. It yields the protein CASSPGQTNTGELFF. The chain uses TRBV5-1 and TRBJ2-2; TRBD1 agrees at 7 bases. Looked up from germline, CDR1 is SGHRS and CDR2 is YFSETQ. J was trimmed by 0 bases and V by 4 bases; bases with no gene match: 3. CDR3 length: 15 amino acids.

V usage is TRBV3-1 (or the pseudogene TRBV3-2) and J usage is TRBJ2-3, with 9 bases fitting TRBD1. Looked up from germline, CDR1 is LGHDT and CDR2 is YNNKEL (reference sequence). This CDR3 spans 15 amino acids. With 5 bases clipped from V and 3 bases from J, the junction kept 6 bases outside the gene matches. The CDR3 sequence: CASSSGTGLTDTQYF. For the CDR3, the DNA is TGTGCCAGCAGCTCCGGGACAGGGCTGACAGATACGCAGTATTTT.

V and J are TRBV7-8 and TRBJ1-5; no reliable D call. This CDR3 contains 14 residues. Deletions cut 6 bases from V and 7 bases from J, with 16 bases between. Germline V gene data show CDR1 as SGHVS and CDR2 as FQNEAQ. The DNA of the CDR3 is TGTGCCAGCAGTTCTCAGCACAGTGGGCAGCCCCAGCATTTT. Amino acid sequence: CASSSQHSGQPQHF. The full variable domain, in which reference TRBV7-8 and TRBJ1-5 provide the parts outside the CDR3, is GAGVSQSPRYKVAKRGQDVALRCDPISGHVSLFWYQQALGQGPEFLTYFQNEAQLDKSGLPSDRFFAERPEGSVSTLKIQRTQQEDSAVYLCASSSQHSGQPQHFGDGTRLSIL.

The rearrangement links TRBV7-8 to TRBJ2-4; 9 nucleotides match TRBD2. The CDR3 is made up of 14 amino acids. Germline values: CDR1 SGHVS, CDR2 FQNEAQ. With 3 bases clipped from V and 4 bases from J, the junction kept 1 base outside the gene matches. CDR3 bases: TGTGCCAGCAGCTTTAGCGGGAGAAAAAACATTCAGTACTTC. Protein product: CASSFSGRKNIQYF.

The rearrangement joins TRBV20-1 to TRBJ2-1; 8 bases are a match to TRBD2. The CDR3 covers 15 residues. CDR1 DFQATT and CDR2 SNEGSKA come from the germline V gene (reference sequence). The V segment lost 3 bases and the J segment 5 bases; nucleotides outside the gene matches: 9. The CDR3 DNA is TGCAGTGCTAGTGGTGGCGGGAGGCTACACAATGAGCAGTTCTTC. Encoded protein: CSASGGGRLHNEQFF.

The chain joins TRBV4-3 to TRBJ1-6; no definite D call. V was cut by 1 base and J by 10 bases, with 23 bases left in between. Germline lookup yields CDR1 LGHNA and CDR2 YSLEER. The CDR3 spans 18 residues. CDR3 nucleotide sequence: TGCGCCAGCAGCCAAGGGCATTACAGAGCTCCAGCGGGGTCACCCCTCCACTTT. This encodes CASSQGHYRAPAGSPLHF.

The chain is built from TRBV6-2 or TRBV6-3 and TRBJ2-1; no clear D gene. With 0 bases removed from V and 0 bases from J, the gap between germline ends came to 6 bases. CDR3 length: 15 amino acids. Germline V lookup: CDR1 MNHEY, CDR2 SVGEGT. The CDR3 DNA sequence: TGTGCCAGCAGTTACTCCCCGGTCTCCTACAATGAGCAGTTCTTC. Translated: CASSYSPVSYNEQFF.